The 20 T cell receptor beta chains below come from one sample, sequenced in a study of blood T cell repertoires in COVID-19. TCRdb's table, derived via immunoSEQ multiplex PCR, lists solely in-frame clones and lacks some. The sample carries about 36,000 clones, roughly 78% recorded once. Sequencing was done on a sample of peripheral blood. These receptors were obtained from a man between 60 and 75 years old with acute or convalescent COVID-19.

This rearrangement joins TRBV7-8 to TRBJ1-2; 8 positions match TRBD1. Germline V gene data show CDR1 as SGHVS and CDR2 as FQNEAQ. Trimming took 1 base from V and 11 from J; bases not matched to a gene: 9. The CDR3 contains 14 residues. The CDR3 here is CASSLEQGVVGYTF. CDR3 DNA sequence: TGTGCCAGCAGCTTAGAACAGGGGGTAGTTGGTTACACCTTC.

The J gene is TRBJ1-1, the V gene TRBV6-5; D might be TRBD1 (6 bases). V lost 2 bases and J lost 10, with 17 bases in between. CDR1 MNHEY and CDR2 SVGAGI come from the germline V gene. CDR3 size: 14 residues. The CDR3, as DNA: TGTGCCAGCAGTTACAGCGGCAGGGGCTCGGGAGCTTTCTTT. Translating it yields CASSYSGRGSGAFF.

This chain uses TRBV14 with TRBJ1-6, with 10 positions matching TRBD1. The CDR3 consists of 17 residues. Germline V gives CDR1 SGHDN, CDR2 FVKESK. After removal of 5 bases from V and 7 bases from J, the junction contained 11 bases not matched to a gene. CDR3 nucleotides: TGTGCCAGCAGCTTTTCGGGACAGGGGAGTAAGAATTCACCCCTCCACTTT. Translating gives CASSFSGQGSKNSPLHF.

The rearrangement joins TRBV24-1 to TRBJ2-3; a possible D gene is TRBD2 (6 bases). There are 16 residues in the CDR3. CDR1 and CDR2 from the germline V gene are KGHDR and SFDVKD. V dropped 6 bases and J dropped 1 base, with 16 bases sitting between them. CDR3 DNA: TGTGCCACCAGTAGACTAGGATCGAGTGGCACAGATACGCAGTATTTT. This encodes CATSRLGSSGTDTQYF.

The V gene is TRBV6-5, the J gene TRBJ1-3; weak D call: TRBD1 (5 bases). Germline values: CDR1 MNHEY, CDR2 SVGAGI. With 5 bases removed from V and 0 bases from J, the gap between germline ends came to 11 bases. The CDR3 spans 15 residues. CDR3 in amino acids: CASSNIDSSGNTIYF. CDR3 DNA sequence: TGTGCCAGCAGTAATATAGACAGCTCTGGAAACACCATATATTTT.

The chain employs TRBV13 and TRBJ1-6; possible D gene TRBD1, 6 bases. The CDR3 length is 17 residues. The V end was cut by 2 bases, the J end by 8 bases, with 19 bases between. Germline V gives CDR1 PRHDT, CDR2 FYEKMQ (reference sequence). The CDR3 DNA is TGTGCCAGCAGCTTACGAGGGGGTACCCTTACCGATTCACCCCTCCACTTT. This gives the protein CASSLRGGTLTDSPLHF.

The gene calls are TRBV7-8 and TRBJ2-3; 11 nucleotides match TRBD2. CDR3 length equals 15 residues. With 3 bases clipped from V and 2 bases from J, the junction kept 1 base outside the gene matches. Germline CDR1 and CDR2: SGHVS and FQNEAQ. The CDR3 bases are TGTGCCAGCAGCTTGACTAGCGGGGCCACAGATACGCAGTATTTT. Translating it yields CASSLTSGATDTQYF.

This clone was counted between two and nine times. The J gene is TRBJ2-1, the V gene TRBV7-2, with D tentatively TRBD2 (5 bases). Between the trimmed V and J ends, which lost 6 bases and 12 bases, there was a span of 21 bases. The CDR3 extends over 14 amino acids. Germline V lookup: CDR1 SGHTA, CDR2 FQGNSA. The CDR3 region has the DNA TGTGCCAGCAGTCCCTCCTCAGTGCTAGGGAGGCAGTTCTTC. The encoded protein is CASSPSSVLGRQFF.

The chain uses TRBV14 and TRBJ2-3; 12 bases agree with TRBD2. CDR1 is SGHDN, CDR2 FVKESK, per germline. The CDR3 runs to 19 residues. Trimming took 0 bases from V and 0 from J; bases not matched to a gene: 7. CDR3 nucleotide sequence: TGTGCCAGCAGCCAAGAACCCCTAGCGGGAGGGCCAAGCACAGATACGCAGTATTTT. Translating gives CASSQEPLAGGPSTDTQYF.

The V gene is TRBV5-6, the J gene TRBJ1-6; D unresolved. The CDR3 covers 17 residues. Germline CDR1 is SGHDT and CDR2 is YYEEEE. Trimming shortened V by 2 bases and J by 9 bases, and 21 bases separated the two germline ends. The CDR3 is CASSFDPGSKIFSPLHF. DNA of the CDR3: TGTGCCAGCAGCTTCGATCCGGGATCAAAAATATTTTCACCCCTCCACTTT.

This chain joins TRBV6-2 or TRBV6-3 and TRBJ1-5; possible D gene TRBD1, 6 bases. The CDR3 sequence is 16 residues long. Trimming shortened V by 2 bases and J by 5 bases, and 16 bases separated the two germline ends. Germline lookup yields CDR1 MNHEY and CDR2 SVGEGT. The CDR3 DNA follows: TGTGCCAGCAGTTACGCAACGACAGGAGTTCATCAGCCCCAGCATTTT. Translated, it gives CASSYATTGVHQPQHF.

The gene calls are TRBV6-5 and TRBJ2-6; TRBD2 is a possible D gene (7 bases). Trimming stripped 8 bases from V and 11 bases from J, with 19 bases between. There are 14 residues in the CDR3. Germline loops: CDR1 MNHEY, CDR2 SVGAGI. This chain's CDR3 is CASAQGGGFDVLTF. CDR3 DNA sequence: TGTGCCAGCGCACAAGGGGGGGGTTTCGACGTCCTGACTTTC.

The chain has TRBV6-5 and TRBJ2-7; TRBD2 agrees at 10 bases. V trimming: 7 bases; J trimming: 6 bases; junction bases outside the gene matches: 6. This CDR3 region has 13 residues. Germline V lookup: CDR1 MNHEY, CDR2 SVGAGI. The CDR3 region has the DNA TGTGCCAGCAAAGCTAGCGGGGGCCTCGAGCAGTACTTC. It specifies CASKASGGLEQYF.

This sequence joins TRBV6-1 and TRBJ2-7, with unresolved D. The V gene lost 0 bases and the J gene lost 4 bases, with 4 bases spanning the gap. Germline V gives CDR1 MNHNS, CDR2 SASEGT. This CDR3 spans 12 amino acids. CDR3 amino acids: CASSEARYEQYF. The DNA of the CDR3 is TGTGCCAGCAGTGAAGCGAGGTACGAGCAGTACTTC.

The chain combines TRBV19 with TRBJ2-2, with 8 bases that match TRBD2. The CDR3 sequence is 17 residues long. Germline V CDR1 and CDR2: LNHDA, SQIVND (reference sequence). The J segment lost 0 bases and the V segment lost 4 bases, leaving 7 bases of the junction unmatched. CDR3 sequence: CASSSRTGLANTGELFF. The CDR3 coding sequence is TGTGCCAGTAGTAGCCGCACGGGACTAGCGAACACCGGGGAGCTGTTTTTT.

This chain's CDR3 is CASSAGQGASYEQYF. The DNA of the CDR3 is TGCGCCAGCAGCGCCGGACAGGGAGCCTCCTACGAGCAGTACTTC. The chain couples TRBV5-1 to TRBJ2-7; the match to TRBD1 covers 8 bases. This CDR3 is built from 15 residues. CDR1 is SGHRS, CDR2 YFSETQ, per germline. V trimming: 4 bases; J trimming: 0 bases; junction bases outside the gene matches: 6.

This clone was recorded at least ten times. V gene TRBV5-4 combines with J gene TRBJ2-2; 9 nucleotides line up with TRBD1. From germline, CDR1 is SGHNT and CDR2 YYREEE (reference sequence). V shed 4 bases and J 7 bases; nucleotides not matched to a gene: 5. This CDR3 region has 14 residues. The CDR3 region is CASSQDRGDGELFF. The CDR3 DNA reads TGTGCCAGCAGCCAGGACAGGGGCGACGGGGAGCTGTTTTTT.

The rearrangement uses TRBV3-1 (or the pseudogene TRBV3-2) and TRBJ1-6; D is unresolved. Germline V lookup: CDR1 LGHDT, CDR2 YNNKEL (reference sequence). The CDR3 runs 13 residues. Trimming pared 6 bases from V and 8 bases from J, leaving 11 bases between. CDR3 residues: CASSALDDSPLHF. CDR3 DNA: TGTGCCAGCAGTGCCCTAGACGATTCACCCCTCCACTTT.

The chain uses TRBV7-9 and TRBJ2-7; 9 bases agree with TRBD1. Germline lookup yields CDR1 SEHNR and CDR2 FQNEAQ (reference sequence). This CDR3 has 14 amino acids. Trimming cost V 5 bases and J 4 bases; bases outside gene matches: 6. The CDR3 nucleotides are TGTGCCAGCAGCCTCCCGGGACAGGGTTACGAGCAGTACTTC. Amino acid sequence: CASSLPGQGYEQYF.

This clone was counted a single time. The chain combines TRBV19 with TRBJ2-1, with TRBD1 identical over 8 bases. This CDR3 spans 16 amino acids. V trimming: 4 bases; J trimming: 7 bases; junction bases outside the gene matches: 12. Germline values: CDR1 LNHDA, CDR2 SQIVND (reference sequence). The CDR3 here is CASSTTTGVGMNEQFF. DNA for the CDR3: TGTGCCAGTAGTACCACGACAGGGGTGGGTATGAATGAGCAGTTCTTC.